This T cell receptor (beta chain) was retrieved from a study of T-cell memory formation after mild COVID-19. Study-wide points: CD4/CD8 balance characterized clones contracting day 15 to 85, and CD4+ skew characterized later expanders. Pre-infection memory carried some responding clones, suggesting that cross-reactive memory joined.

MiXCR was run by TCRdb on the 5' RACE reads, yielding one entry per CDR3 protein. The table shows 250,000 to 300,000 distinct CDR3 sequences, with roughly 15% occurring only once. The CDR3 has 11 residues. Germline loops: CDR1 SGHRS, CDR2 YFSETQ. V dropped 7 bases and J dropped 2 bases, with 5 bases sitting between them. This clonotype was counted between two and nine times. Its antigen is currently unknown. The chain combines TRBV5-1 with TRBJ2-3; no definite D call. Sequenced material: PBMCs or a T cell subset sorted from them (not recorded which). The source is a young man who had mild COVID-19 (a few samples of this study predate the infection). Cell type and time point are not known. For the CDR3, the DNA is TGCGCCAGCGCCTACACAGATACGCAGTATTTT. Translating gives CASAYTDTQYF.